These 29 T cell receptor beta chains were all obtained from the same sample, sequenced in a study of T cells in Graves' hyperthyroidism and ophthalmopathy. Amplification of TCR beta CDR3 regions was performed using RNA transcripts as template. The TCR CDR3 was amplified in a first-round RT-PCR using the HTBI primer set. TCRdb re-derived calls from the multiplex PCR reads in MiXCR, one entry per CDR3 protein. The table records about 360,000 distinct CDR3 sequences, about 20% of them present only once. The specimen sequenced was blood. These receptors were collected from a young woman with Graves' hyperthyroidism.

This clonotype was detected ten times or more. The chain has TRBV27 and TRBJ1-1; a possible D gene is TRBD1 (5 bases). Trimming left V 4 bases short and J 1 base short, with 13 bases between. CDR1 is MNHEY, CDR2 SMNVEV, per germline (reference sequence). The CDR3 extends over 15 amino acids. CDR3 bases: TGTGCCAGCAGTTCCTGGGCCCAGGGGAACACTGAAGCTTTCTTT. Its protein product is CASSSWAQGNTEAFF.

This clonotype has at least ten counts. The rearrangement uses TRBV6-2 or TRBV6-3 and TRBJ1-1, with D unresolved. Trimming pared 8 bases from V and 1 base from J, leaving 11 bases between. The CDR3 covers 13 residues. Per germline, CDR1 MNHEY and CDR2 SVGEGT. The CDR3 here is CASQPVGNTEAFF. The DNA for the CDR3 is TGTGCCAGCCAACCCGTGGGGAACACTGAAGCTTTCTTT.

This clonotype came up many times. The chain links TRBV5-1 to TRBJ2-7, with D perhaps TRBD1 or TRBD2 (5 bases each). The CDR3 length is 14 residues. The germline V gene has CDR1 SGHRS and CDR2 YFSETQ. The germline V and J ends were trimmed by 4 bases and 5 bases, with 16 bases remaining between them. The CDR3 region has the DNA TGCGCCAGCAGCAGCTTCCCGGGACCGAACGAGCAGTACTTC. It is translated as CASSSFPGPNEQYF.

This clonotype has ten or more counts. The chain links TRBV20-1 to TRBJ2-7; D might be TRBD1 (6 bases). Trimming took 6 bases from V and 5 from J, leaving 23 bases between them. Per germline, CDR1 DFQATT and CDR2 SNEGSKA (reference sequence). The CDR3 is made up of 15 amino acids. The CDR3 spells CSAPRGWQGRNEQYF. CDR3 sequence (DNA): TGCAGTGCCCCTCGGGGTTGGCAGGGGAGAAACGAGCAGTACTTC.

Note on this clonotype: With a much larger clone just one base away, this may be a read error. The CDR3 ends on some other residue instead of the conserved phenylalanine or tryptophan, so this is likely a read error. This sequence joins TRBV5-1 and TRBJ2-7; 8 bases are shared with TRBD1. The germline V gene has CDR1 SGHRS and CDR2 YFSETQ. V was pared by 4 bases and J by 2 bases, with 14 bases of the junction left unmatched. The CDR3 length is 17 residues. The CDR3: CASSATERGTGTYEQYS. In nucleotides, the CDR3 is TGCGCCAGCAGCGCCACGGAGAGGGGGACAGGAACCTACGAGCAGTACTCC.

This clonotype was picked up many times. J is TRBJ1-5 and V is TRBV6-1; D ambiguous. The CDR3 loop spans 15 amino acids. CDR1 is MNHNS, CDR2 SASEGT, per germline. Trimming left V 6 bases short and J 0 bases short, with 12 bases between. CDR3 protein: CASSTTQYSNQPQHF. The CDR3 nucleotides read TGTGCCAGCAGCACGACACAATATAGCAATCAGCCCCAGCATTTT.

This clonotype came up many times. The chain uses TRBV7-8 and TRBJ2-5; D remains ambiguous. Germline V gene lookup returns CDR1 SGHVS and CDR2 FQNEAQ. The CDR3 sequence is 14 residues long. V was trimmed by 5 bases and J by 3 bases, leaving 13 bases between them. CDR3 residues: CASSLVSGKETQYF. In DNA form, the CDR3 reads TGTGCCAGCAGCCTAGTTTCTGGAAAAGAGACCCAGTACTTC.

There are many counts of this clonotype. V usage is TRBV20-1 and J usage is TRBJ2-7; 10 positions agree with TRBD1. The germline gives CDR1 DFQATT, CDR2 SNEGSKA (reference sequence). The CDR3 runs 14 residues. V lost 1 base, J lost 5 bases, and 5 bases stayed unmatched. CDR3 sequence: CSARAGQGVHEQYF. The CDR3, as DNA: TGCAGTGCTAGAGCCGGACAGGGGGTCCACGAGCAGTACTTC.

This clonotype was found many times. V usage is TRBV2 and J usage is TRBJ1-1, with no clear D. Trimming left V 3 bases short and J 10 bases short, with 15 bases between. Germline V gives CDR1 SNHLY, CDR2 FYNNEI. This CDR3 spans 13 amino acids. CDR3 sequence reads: CASSEGGGIRAFF. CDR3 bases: TGTGCCAGCAGTGAGGGCGGAGGCATCCGAGCTTTCTTT.

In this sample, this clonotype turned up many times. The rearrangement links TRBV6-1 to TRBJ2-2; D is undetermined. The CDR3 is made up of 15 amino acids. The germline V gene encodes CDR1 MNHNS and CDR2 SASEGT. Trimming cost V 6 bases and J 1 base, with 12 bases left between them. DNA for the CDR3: TGTGCCAGCAGCGTTAGGGCGCGGAACACCGGGGAGCTGTTTTTT. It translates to CASSVRARNTGELFF.

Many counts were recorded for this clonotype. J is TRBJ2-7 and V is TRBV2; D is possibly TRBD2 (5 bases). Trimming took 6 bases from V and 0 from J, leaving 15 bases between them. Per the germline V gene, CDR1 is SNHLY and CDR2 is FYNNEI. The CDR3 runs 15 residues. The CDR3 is CASRVSGFGSYEQYF. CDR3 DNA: TGTGCCAGCAGAGTGTCGGGGTTCGGCTCCTACGAGCAGTACTTC.

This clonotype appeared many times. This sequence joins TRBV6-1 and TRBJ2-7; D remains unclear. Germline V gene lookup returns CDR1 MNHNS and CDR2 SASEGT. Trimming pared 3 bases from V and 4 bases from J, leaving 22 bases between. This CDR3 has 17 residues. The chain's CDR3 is CASSEPLAPGPFYEQYF. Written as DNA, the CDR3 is TGTGCCAGCAGTGAGCCCCTGGCGCCCGGGCCTTTTTACGAGCAGTACTTC.

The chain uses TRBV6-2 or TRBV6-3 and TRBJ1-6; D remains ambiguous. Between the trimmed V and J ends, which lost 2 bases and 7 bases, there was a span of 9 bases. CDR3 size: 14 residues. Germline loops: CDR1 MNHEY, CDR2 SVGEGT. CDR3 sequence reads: CASSYGTGNSPLHF. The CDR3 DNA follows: TGTGCCAGCAGTTACGGTACTGGGAATTCACCCCTCCACTTT.

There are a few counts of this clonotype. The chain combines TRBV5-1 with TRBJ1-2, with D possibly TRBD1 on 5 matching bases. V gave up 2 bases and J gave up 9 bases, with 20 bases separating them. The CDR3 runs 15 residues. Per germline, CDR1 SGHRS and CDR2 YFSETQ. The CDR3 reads CASSFKSGDVMSYTF. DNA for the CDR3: TGCGCCAGCAGCTTTAAATCGGGGGACGTGATGAGCTACACCTTC. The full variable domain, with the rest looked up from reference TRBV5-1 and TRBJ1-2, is KAGVTQTPRYLIKTRGQQVTLSCSPISGHRSVSWYQQTPGQGLQFLFEYFSETQRNKGNFPGRFSGRQFSNSRSEMNVSTLELGDSALYLCASSFKSGDVMSYTFGSGTRLTVV.

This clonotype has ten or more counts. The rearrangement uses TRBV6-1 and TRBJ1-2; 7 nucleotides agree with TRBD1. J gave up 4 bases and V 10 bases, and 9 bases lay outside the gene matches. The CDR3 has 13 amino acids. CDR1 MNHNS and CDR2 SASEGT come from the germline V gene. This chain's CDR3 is CATEGDRGYGYTF. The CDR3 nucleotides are TGTGCCACAGAAGGGGACAGAGGCTATGGCTACACCTTC.

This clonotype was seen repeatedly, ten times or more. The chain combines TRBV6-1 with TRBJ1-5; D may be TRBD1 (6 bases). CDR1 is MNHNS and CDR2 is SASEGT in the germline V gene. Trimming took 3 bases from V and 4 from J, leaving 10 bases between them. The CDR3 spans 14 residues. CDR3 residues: CASSDYRVNQPQHF. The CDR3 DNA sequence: TGTGCCAGCAGTGATTACAGGGTAAATCAGCCCCAGCATTTT.

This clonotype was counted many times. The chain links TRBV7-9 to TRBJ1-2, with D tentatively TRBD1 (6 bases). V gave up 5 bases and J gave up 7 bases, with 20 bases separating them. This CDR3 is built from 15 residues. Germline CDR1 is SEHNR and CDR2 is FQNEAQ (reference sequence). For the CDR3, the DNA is TGTGCCAGCAGCGTAGGACCAGGGGCGGGTAGTGGCTACACCTTC. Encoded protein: CASSVGPGAGSGYTF. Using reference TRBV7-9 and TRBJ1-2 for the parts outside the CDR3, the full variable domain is DTGVSQNPRHKITKRGQNVTFRCDPISEHNRLYWYRQTLGQGPEFLTYFQNEAQLEKSRLLSDRFSAERPKGSFSTLEIQRTEQGDSAMYLCASSVGPGAGSGYTFGSGTRLTVV.

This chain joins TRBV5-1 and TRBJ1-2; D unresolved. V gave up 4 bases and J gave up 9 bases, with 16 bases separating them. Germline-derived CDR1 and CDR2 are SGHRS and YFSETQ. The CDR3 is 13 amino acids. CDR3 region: CASSPTQGISYTF. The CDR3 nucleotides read TGCGCCAGCAGCCCTACCCAAGGGATTAGCTACACCTTC.

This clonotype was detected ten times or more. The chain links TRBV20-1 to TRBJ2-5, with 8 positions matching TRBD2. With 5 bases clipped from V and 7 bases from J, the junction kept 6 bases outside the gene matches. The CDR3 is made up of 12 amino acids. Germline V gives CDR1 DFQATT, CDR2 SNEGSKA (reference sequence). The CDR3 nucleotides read TGCAGTGCTCCGGGGGGGGGAGCGACCCAGTACTTC. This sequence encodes CSAPGGGATQYF.

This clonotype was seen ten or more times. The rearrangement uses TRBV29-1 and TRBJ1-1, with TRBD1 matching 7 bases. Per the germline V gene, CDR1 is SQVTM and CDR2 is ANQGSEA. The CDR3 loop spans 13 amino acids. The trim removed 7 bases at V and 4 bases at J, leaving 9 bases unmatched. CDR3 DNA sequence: TGCAGCGCCTCCCAGGGGGGTGGCACTGAAGCTTTCTTT. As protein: CSASQGGGTEAFF.

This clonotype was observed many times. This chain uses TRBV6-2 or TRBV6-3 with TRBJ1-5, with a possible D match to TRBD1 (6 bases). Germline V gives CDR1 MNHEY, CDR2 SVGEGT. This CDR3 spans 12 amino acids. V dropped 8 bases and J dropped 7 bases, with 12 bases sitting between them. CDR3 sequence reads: CASWQGTQPQHF. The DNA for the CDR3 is TGTGCCAGCTGGCAGGGGACCCAGCCCCAGCATTTT.

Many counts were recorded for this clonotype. CDR3 loop: CSARDWASGGVPYEQYF. CDR3 nucleotide sequence: TGCAGTGCTAGAGATTGGGCTAGCGGGGGGGTTCCGTACGAGCAGTACTTC. The genes are TRBV20-1 and TRBJ2-7; 12 bases are shared with TRBD2. This CDR3 comprises 17 residues. Germline CDR1 reads DFQATT; CDR2 reads SNEGSKA (reference sequence). V gave up 0 bases and J gave up 4 bases; unmatched junction bases: 10.

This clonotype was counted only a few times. The DNA of the CDR3 is TGTGCCAGCTCACCGACTCTCGGAGGGTCCGAAGCTTTCTTT. It encodes CASSPTLGGSEAFF. The chain has TRBV18 and TRBJ1-1; D is ambiguous. The CDR3 has 14 residues. CDR1 and CDR2 (germline): KGHSH, LQKENI. The V and J ends lost 3 bases and 8 bases respectively, with 16 bases between them.

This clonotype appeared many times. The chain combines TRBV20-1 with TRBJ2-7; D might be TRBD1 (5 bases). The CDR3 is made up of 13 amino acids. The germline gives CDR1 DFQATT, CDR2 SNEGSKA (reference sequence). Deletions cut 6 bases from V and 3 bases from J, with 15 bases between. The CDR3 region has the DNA TGCAGTGCCCTGACCCCGGACAACTACGAGCAGTACTTC. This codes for CSALTPDNYEQYF.

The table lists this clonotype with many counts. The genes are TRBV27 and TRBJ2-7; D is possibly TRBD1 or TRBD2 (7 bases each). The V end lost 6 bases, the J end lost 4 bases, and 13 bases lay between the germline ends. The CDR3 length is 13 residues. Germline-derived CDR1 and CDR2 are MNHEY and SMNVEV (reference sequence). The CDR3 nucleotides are TGTGCCAGCAGCAGACAGGGAGGGTACGAGCAGTACTTC. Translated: CASSRQGGYEQYF.

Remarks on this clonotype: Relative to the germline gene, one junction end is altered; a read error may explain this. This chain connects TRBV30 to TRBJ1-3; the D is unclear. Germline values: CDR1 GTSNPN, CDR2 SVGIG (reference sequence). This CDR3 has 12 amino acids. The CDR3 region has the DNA TGTGCCCGGAGTGTAGGTATAAACACCATATATTTT. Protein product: CARSVGINTIYF.

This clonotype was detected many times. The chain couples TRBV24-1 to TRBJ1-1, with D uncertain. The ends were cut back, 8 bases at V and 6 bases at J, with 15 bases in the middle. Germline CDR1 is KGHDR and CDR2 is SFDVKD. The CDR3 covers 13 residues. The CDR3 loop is CATMSAPTAEAFF. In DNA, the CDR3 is TGTGCCACCATGAGTGCCCCCACCGCTGAAGCTTTCTTT.

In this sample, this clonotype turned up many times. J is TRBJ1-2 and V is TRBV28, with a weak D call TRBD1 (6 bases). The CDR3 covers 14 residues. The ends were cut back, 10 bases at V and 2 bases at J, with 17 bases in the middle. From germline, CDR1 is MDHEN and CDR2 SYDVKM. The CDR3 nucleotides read TGTGCCATCATGGAAAGGACAGCGAACTATGGCTACACCTTC. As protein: CAIMERTANYGYTF.

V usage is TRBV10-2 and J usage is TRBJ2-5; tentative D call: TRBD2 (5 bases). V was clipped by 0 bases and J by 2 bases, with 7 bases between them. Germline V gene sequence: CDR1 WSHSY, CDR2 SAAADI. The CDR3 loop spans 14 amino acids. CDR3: CASSESRGQETQYF. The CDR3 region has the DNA TGCGCCAGCAGTGAGTCCCGGGGACAAGAGACCCAGTACTTC.